What follows describes a single TCR beta chain. The antigen is unknown. The cDNA had a unique molecular identifier and a template-switch universal primer site. TCRdb fed the 5' RACE reads into MiXCR, producing one record per CDR3 protein. The data contain 500,000 to 600,000 distinct CDR3 sequences, approximately 22% of them seen just once; the ten biggest clones take up about 0.91%. This sample stems from a study of identical twins. Looked up from germline, CDR1 is MNHEY and CDR2 is SMNVEV (reference sequence). The CDR3 totals 16 residues. The V gene lost 6 bases and the J gene lost 4 bases, with 18 bases spanning the gap. Study-level points and caveats: Abundant beta clonotypes from cord blood had fewer insertions, unlike memory repertoires, which showed none.

These data are also associated with another study on T cells expressing NK-cell markers. That report adds: Sorted CD3+CD56+NKG2C+, CD3+CD56+NKG2C- and CD3+CD56-NKG2C+ T cells provided the TCR beta repertoires. Roughly 1.0-8% of CD8+ T cells in more than five donors belonged to dominant NKG2C+ clonotypes.

The sequencing sample was made of CD4+ T cells sorted from blood. This sequence was found in a woman between 18 and 29 years old in good health. The chain is built from TRBV27 and TRBJ2-2, with a weak D call TRBD1 (6 bases). CDR3 in amino acids: CASRVKGVSATGELFF. The CDR3 bases are TGTGCCAGCAGGGTAAAGGGGGTGTCGGCCACCGGGGAGCTGTTTTTT.